A single sample gave rise to the 5 T cell receptor beta chains below, sequenced in a study of PD-1 blockade in classical Hodgkin lymphoma. Sequencing was performed with immunoSEQ multiplex PCR; in TCRdb, only in-frame clones are kept and a portion is missing. The sample lists about 26,000 clones, around 69% occurring once. Following autologous stem cell transplantation, relapse occurred in every patient, and exposure to brentuximab vedotin varied. Sample: peripheral blood mononuclear cells (PBMCs), taken before the second cycle of nivolumab. All receptors derive from a human donor with classical Hodgkin lymphoma.

The table lists this clone with a few counts. The chain recombines TRBV19 with TRBJ2-7, with D maybe TRBD2 (6 bases). Germline V gene data show CDR1 as LNHDA and CDR2 as SQIVND (reference sequence). This CDR3 spans 15 amino acids. Trimming left V 7 bases short and J 5 bases short, with 21 bases between. This CDR3 reads CASKLSSGDFHEQYF. CDR3 coding DNA: TGTGCCAGTAAACTTTCATCGGGGGACTTCCACGAGCAGTACTTC.

J is TRBJ1-3 and V is TRBV19; D is perhaps TRBD1 (5 bases). The CDR3 loop spans 15 amino acids. Germline CDR1 is LNHDA and CDR2 is SQIVND (reference sequence). V was shortened by 5 bases and J by 2 bases, with 13 bases between the two germline ends. CDR3 DNA: TGTGCCAGTAGTGGTGCAGGGTCGACTGGAAACACCATATATTTT. It is translated as CASSGAGSTGNTIYF.

The sample holds a few counts of this clone. The chain has TRBV19 and TRBJ1-2; D perhaps matches TRBD1 (5 bases). CDR1 is LNHDA, CDR2 SQIVND, per germline (reference sequence). The V end was cut by 4 bases, the J end by 4 bases, with 19 bases between. The CDR3 spans 16 residues. CDR3 coding DNA: TGTGCCAGTAGTACGTCGCGGGACGATTACTTCTATGGCTACACCTTC. This encodes CASSTSRDDYFYGYTF.

The rearrangement joins TRBV28 to TRBJ2-7; 10 bases are shared with TRBD2. Germline CDR1 is MDHEN and CDR2 is SYDVKM. CDR3 size: 14 residues. Trimming took 7 bases from V and 4 from J; bases not matched to a gene: 7. CDR3 sequence: CASTQAGGPYEQYF. Here the CDR3 DNA reads TGTGCCAGCACCCAAGCGGGAGGGCCTTACGAGCAGTACTTC.

Relative to its sample, this clone is medium-sized (0.01 to 0.1%). The chain recombines TRBV28 with TRBJ1-5, with D possibly matching TRBD1 (6 bases). From germline, CDR1 is MDHEN and CDR2 SYDVKM. Trimming removed 10 bases from V and 4 bases from J, with 11 bases in between. The CDR3 runs to 12 residues. CDR3 protein: CATMGTNQPQHF. CDR3 DNA: TGTGCCACGATGGGGACAAATCAGCCCCAGCATTTT.